The 28 T cell receptor beta chains reported below all come from one sample, sequenced in a study of blood T cells in healthy people across ages. The use of a sample-barcoded 5' primer and a J-beta primer mix characterized a second PCR of about 7 to 12 cycles. Each CDR3 protein gets one entry after TCRdb re-called the 5' RACE reads with MiXCR. There are approximately 1.5 million distinct CDR3 sequences in the sample; 35% to 45% occur only once, and more than 4% lies in the top ten. The source material was blood. Source of these receptors: a woman aged 18-29 years in good health.

The chain combines TRBV29-1 with TRBJ1-2; D might be TRBD1 (6 bases). Trimming shortened V by 0 bases and J by 4 bases, and 15 bases separated the two germline ends. Germline values: CDR1 SQVTM, CDR2 ANQGSEA. CDR3 length: 15 residues. In DNA form, the CDR3 reads TGCAGCGTTGAAGATCCGGCAGGGGCGACCTATGGCTACACCTTC. Translated: CSVEDPAGATYGYTF. The entire variable domain, with the rest obtained from reference TRBV29-1 and TRBJ1-2, is as follows: SAVISQKPSRDICQRGTSLTIQCQVDSQVTMMFWYRQQPGQSLTLIATANQGSEATYESGFVIDKFPISRPNLTFSTLTVSNMSPEDSSIYLCSVEDPAGATYGYTFGSGTRLTVV.

This clonotype was observed a handful of times. The chain carries TRBV20-1 and TRBJ1-2; D gene ambiguous. CDR1 is DFQATT and CDR2 is SNEGSKA in the germline V gene (reference sequence). CDR3 length equals 13 residues. V lost 3 bases and J 4 bases, leaving 12 bases between the germline ends. In nucleotides, the CDR3 is TGCAGTGCTAGTAAGGACGCCGGCTATGGCTACACCTTC. It is translated as CSASKDAGYGYTF.

This chain connects TRBV2 to TRBJ2-5; the D is unclear. The V end was cut by 7 bases, the J end by 5 bases, with 17 bases between. The CDR3 has 14 amino acids. CDR1 is SNHLY, CDR2 FYNNEI, per germline. This CDR3 is CASTRQPGLETQYF. In DNA form, the CDR3 reads TGTGCCAGCACACGTCAGCCGGGCTTGGAGACCCAGTACTTC. The full variable domain, completed using reference TRBV2 and TRBJ2-5, is EPEVTQTPSHQVTQMGQEVILRCVPISNHLYFYWYRQILGQKVEFLVSFYNNEISEKSEIFDDQFSVERPDGSNFTLKIRSTKLEDSAMYFCASTRQPGLETQYFGPGTRLLVL.

This chain joins TRBV7-2 and TRBJ1-1; D is undetermined. This CDR3 contains 13 residues. The ends were cut back, 10 bases at V and 1 base at J, with 13 bases in the middle. Looked up from germline, CDR1 is SGHTA and CDR2 is FQGNSA. The CDR3 region is CAIRRWENTEAFF. The CDR3 DNA follows: TGTGCCATCAGACGGTGGGAGAACACTGAAGCTTTCTTT.

This clonotype has only a few counts. V and J are TRBV5-1 and TRBJ2-1; possibly TRBD2 for D (6 bases). Per germline, CDR1 SGHRS and CDR2 YFSETQ. This CDR3 has 12 amino acids. Trimming left V 3 bases short and J 14 bases short, with 15 bases between. The CDR3: CASSSGVRWKFF. For the CDR3, the DNA is TGCGCCAGCAGCTCGGGAGTGCGGTGGAAGTTCTTC.

Only a few counts were recorded for this clonotype. This sequence joins TRBV20-1 and TRBJ2-7; D is perhaps TRBD1 (5 bases). V lost 0 bases and J lost 7, with 16 bases in between. The CDR3 has 14 residues. CDR1 and CDR2 (germline): DFQATT, SNEGSKA (reference sequence). The CDR3 DNA reads TGCAGTGCTAGAGATCCTAAGGGGCGGAAGGAGCAGTACTTC. This translates into CSARDPKGRKEQYF.

This clonotype was picked up many times. Here the CDR3 DNA reads TGCGCCAGCAGCCAGGGACAGGGGCGGCTCGATCAAGAGACCCAGTACTTC. Encoded protein: CASSQGQGRLDQETQYF. V gene TRBV5-1 combines with J gene TRBJ2-5, with 10 bases identical to TRBD1. CDR1 and CDR2 (germline): SGHRS, YFSETQ. CDR3 length: 17 amino acids. Trimming took 4 bases from V and 2 from J; bases not matched to a gene: 11.

The rearrangement links TRBV7-8 to TRBJ2-3; D perhaps matches TRBD1 (6 bases). Trimming took 2 bases from V and 4 from J, leaving 16 bases between them. CDR3 length: 16 residues. The germline V gene encodes CDR1 SGHVS and CDR2 FQNEAQ. The CDR3, as DNA: TGTGCCAGCAGCTTATTCTTCGGGACAAGCGCAGATACGCAGTATTTT. Its protein product is CASSLFFGTSADTQYF.

There are a few counts of this clonotype. V usage is TRBV20-1 and J usage is TRBJ2-3, with D possibly being TRBD1 or TRBD2 (6 bases each). The V and J ends lost 2 bases and 1 base respectively, with 10 bases between them. The germline V gene has CDR1 DFQATT and CDR2 SNEGSKA (reference sequence). The CDR3 runs to 14 residues. The CDR3 DNA reads TGCAGTGCTAGATCGAGGGGGGGCACAGATACGCAGTATTTT. This translates into CSARSRGGTDTQYF.

This clonotype has a handful of counts. The chain is built from TRBV10-3 and TRBJ1-1, with unresolved D. Germline V gene lookup returns CDR1 ENHRY and CDR2 SYGVKD. The CDR3 has 17 amino acids. Deletions cut 1 base from V and 1 base from J, with 16 bases between. Here the CDR3 DNA reads TGTGCCATCAGTGAGTTTCGGCAGGCCTTACAGAACACTGAAGCTTTCTTT. Residues: CAISEFRQALQNTEAFF.

This clonotype was detected ten times or more. This chain connects TRBV12-3 or TRBV12-4 to TRBJ2-1; no clear D gene. The CDR3 loop spans 14 amino acids. Trimming took 6 bases from V and 7 from J, leaving 16 bases between them. The CDR3 loop reads CASSGYHEVNEQFF. The CDR3 nucleotides are TGTGCCAGCAGCGGCTACCATGAGGTGAATGAGCAGTTCTTC.

A few counts support this clonotype. The genes are TRBV2 and TRBJ2-5, with TRBD2 matching 8 bases. CDR1 is SNHLY and CDR2 is FYNNEI in the germline V gene. With 7 bases clipped from V and 4 bases from J, the junction kept 11 bases outside the gene matches. The CDR3 runs 15 residues. The CDR3 here is CASNLFSGILETQYF. As DNA, the CDR3 is TGTGCCAGCAACCTCTTTAGCGGGATCTTAGAGACCCAGTACTTC.

In nucleotides, the CDR3 is TGTGCCAGCAGTTTTATGAACAGAGGTGACGAGCAGTACTTC. Residues: CASSFMNRGDEQYF. The chain recombines TRBV6-2 or TRBV6-3 with TRBJ2-7; D gene unclear. V was trimmed by 4 bases and J by 5 bases, leaving 15 bases between them. The V gene's germline CDR1 is MNHEY and CDR2 SVGEGT. The CDR3 covers 14 residues.

This clonotype was seen many times. The chain joins TRBV4-3 to TRBJ2-3; D gene uncertain. Germline V CDR1 and CDR2: LGHNA, YSLEER. V shed 4 bases and J shed 0 bases, with 5 bases lying between them. The CDR3 is 13 residues long. The CDR3 DNA follows: TGCGCCAGCAGCCGAAGGAGCACAGATACGCAGTATTTT. Translation gives CASSRRSTDTQYF.

This clonotype occurred a few times. The chain is built from TRBV18 and TRBJ2-3; the D is unclear. V gave up 1 base and J gave up 5 bases, with 7 bases separating them. CDR3 length: 13 amino acids. Germline lookup yields CDR1 KGHSH and CDR2 LQKENI. The CDR3 region has the DNA TGTGCCAGCTCACCACGGGATGTAGATACGCAGTATTTT. Protein sequence: CASSPRDVDTQYF.

The chain couples TRBV20-1 to TRBJ2-2; 10 bases are shared with TRBD2. Trimming at V came to 6 bases and at J to 1 base, leaving 2 bases not matched to a gene. There are 14 residues in the CDR3. Germline V gene data show CDR1 as DFQATT and CDR2 as SNEGSKA (reference sequence). CDR3 bases: TGCAGTGCAACTAGCGGGGTGAACACCGGGGAGCTGTTTTTT. Its translation: CSATSGVNTGELFF.

This clonotype appeared once. The chain couples TRBV7-6 to TRBJ2-7; 9 bases match TRBD1. Per germline, CDR1 SGHVS and CDR2 FNYEAQ. The CDR3 has 17 amino acids. V lost 1 base, J lost 1 base, and 8 bases stayed unmatched. CDR3 region: CASSLESAGTGSYEQYF. CDR3 nucleotide sequence: TGTGCCAGCAGCTTAGAGAGCGCTGGGACAGGGTCCTACGAGCAGTACTTC.

This clonotype was found a few times. DNA for the CDR3: TGTGCCAGCAGCTTACCGTCTGATCTTGACTTATACAATGAGCAGTTCTTC. Encoded protein: CASSLPSDLDLYNEQFF. The chain uses TRBV7-2 and TRBJ2-1; D is ambiguous. This CDR3 is 17 amino acids long. Germline-derived CDR1 and CDR2 are SGHTA and FQGNSA. Trimming cost V 2 bases and J 4 bases, with 18 bases left between them.

On this clonotype itself: One base away lies a much larger clone, so this may be a sequencing read error. V gene TRBV9 combines with J gene TRBJ2-1; D may be TRBD2 (6 bases). The V and J ends lost 0 bases and 1 base respectively, with 8 bases between them. The CDR3 has 15 residues. Germline CDR1 reads SGDLS; CDR2 reads YYNGEE. The CDR3 sequence: CASSVDGRSYNEQFF. Written as DNA, the CDR3 is TGTGCCAGCAGCGTAGACGGGAGATCCTACAATGAGCAGTTCTTC.

This clonotype occurred once. This rearrangement joins TRBV6-5 to TRBJ2-3, with D unclear. Germline V gives CDR1 MNHEY, CDR2 SVGAGI. The CDR3 sequence is 12 residues long. V shed 6 bases and J shed 2 bases, with 6 bases lying between them. The CDR3 sequence: CASRSTTDTQYF. The CDR3, as DNA: TGTGCCAGCAGGAGTACCACAGATACGCAGTATTTT.

This clonotype was seen a handful of times. This chain uses TRBV4-1 with TRBJ1-2, with D possibly TRBD1 on 6 matching bases. CDR1 is MGHRA, CDR2 YSYEKL, per germline. V was cut by 2 bases and J by 4 bases, with 14 bases left in between. The CDR3 covers 15 residues. The CDR3, as DNA: TGCGCCAGCAGCCAACCAACACCGGACAGCTATGGCTACACCTTC. Protein: CASSQPTPDSYGYTF.

The V call is TRBV4-2, the J call TRBJ2-3; no firm D call. This CDR3 has 12 residues. V lost 6 bases and J lost 5, with 9 bases in between. Germline lookup yields CDR1 LGHNA and CDR2 YNFKEQ. The CDR3 DNA reads as TGTGCCAGCAGTGGGGTTGTAGATACGCAGTATTTT. Amino acids: CASSGVVDTQYF.

The V gene is TRBV7-2, the J gene TRBJ1-1, with D possibly matching TRBD1 (5 bases). There are 15 residues in the CDR3. Deletions cut 5 bases from V and 3 bases from J, with 16 bases between. Germline V gene lookup returns CDR1 SGHTA and CDR2 FQGNSA. CDR3 nucleotide sequence: TGTGCCAGCAGCCGGGCCGGGACTCAGTACACTGAAGCTTTCTTT. As protein: CASSRAGTQYTEAFF. Looking up the rest from reference TRBV7-2 and TRBJ1-1 gives the full variable domain: GAGVSQSPSNKVTEKGKDVELRCDPISGHTALYWYRQSLGQGLEFLIYFQGNSAPDKSGLPSDRFSAERTGGSVSTLTIQRTQQEDSAVYLCASSRAGTQYTEAFFGQGTRLTVV.

The rearrangement uses TRBV10-1 and TRBJ1-1, with no clear D. The germline V gene encodes CDR1 WNHNN and CDR2 SYGVQD (reference sequence). CDR3 length equals 13 residues. V shed 6 bases and J shed 4 bases, with 12 bases lying between them. This chain's CDR3 is CASRPDSSTEAFF. In DNA form, the CDR3 reads TGCGCCAGCAGACCGGACTCGAGCACTGAAGCTTTCTTT.

This chain links TRBV7-8 with TRBJ2-7; perhaps TRBD2 as D (6 bases). Germline lookup yields CDR1 SGHVS and CDR2 FQNEAQ. Trimming left V 1 base short and J 6 bases short, with 13 bases between. There are 14 residues in the CDR3. CDR3 bases: TGTGCCAGCAGCTTAGTGGCGGGAACGGGCGAGCAGTACTTC. Translation: CASSLVAGTGEQYF. Drawing the rest from reference TRBV7-8 and TRBJ2-7, the complete variable domain is GAGVSQSPRYKVAKRGQDVALRCDPISGHVSLFWYQQALGQGPEFLTYFQNEAQLDKSGLPSDRFFAERPEGSVSTLKIQRTQQEDSAVYLCASSLVAGTGEQYFGPGTRLTVT.

The DNA for the CDR3 is TGCGCCAGCAGCTTCAGCGGGGGTGGAGAAAAACTGTTTTTT. Translation gives CASSFSGGGEKLFF. The J gene is TRBJ1-4, the V gene TRBV5-1; possibly TRBD1 for D (5 bases). CDR1 is SGHRS, CDR2 YFSETQ, per germline. V lost 2 bases, J lost 8 bases, and 13 bases lay in between. CDR3 size: 14 residues.

The table lists this clonotype with a few counts. This chain joins TRBV3-1 and TRBJ2-4; maybe TRBD2 (6 bases). Trimming left V 0 bases short and J 3 bases short, with 18 bases between. The length of the CDR3 is 18 residues. The germline CDR1 and CDR2 sequences are LGHDT and YNNKEL (reference sequence). The CDR3 loop is CASSQEVEAGFDKNIQYF. Written as DNA, the CDR3 is TGTGCCAGCAGCCAAGAGGTGGAGGCGGGGTTCGACAAAAACATTCAGTACTTC.

This chain links TRBV20-1 with TRBJ2-1, with 7 bases matching TRBD2. Germline V gene sequence: CDR1 DFQATT, CDR2 SNEGSKA (reference sequence). The CDR3 sequence is 15 residues long. V lost 0 bases to trimming and J lost 7 bases; unmatched junction nucleotides: 9. In DNA, the CDR3 is TGCAGTGCTAGAGATCTAACGGGGGGAGGGAATGAGCAGTTCTTC. Its translation: CSARDLTGGGNEQFF.